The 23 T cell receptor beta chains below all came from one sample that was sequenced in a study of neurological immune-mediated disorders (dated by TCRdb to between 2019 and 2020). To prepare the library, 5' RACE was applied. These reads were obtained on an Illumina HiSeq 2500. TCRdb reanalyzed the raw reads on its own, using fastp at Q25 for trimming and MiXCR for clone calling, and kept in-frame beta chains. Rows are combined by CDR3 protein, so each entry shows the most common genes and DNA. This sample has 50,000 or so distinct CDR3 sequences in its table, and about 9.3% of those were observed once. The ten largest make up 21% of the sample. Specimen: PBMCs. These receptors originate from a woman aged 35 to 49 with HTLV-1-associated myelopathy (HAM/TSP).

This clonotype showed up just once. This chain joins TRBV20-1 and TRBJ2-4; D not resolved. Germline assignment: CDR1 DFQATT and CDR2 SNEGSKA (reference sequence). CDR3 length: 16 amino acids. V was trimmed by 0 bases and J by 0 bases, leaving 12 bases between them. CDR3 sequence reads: CSARDPTDLAKNIQYF. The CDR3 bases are TGCAGTGCTAGAGACCCAACGGACCTAGCCAAAAACATTCAGTACTTC.

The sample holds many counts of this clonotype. As DNA, the CDR3 is TGTGCCAGCAGTTTCGCAGACGCCGGGGAGCTGTTTTTT. Residues: CASSFADAGELFF. V gene TRBV5-6 combines with J gene TRBJ2-2, with D unclear. The CDR3 totals 13 residues. The V gene's germline CDR1 is SGHDT and CDR2 YYEEEE. The germline V and J ends were trimmed by 5 bases and 6 bases, with 11 bases remaining between them. Full variable domain (remainder filled in from reference TRBV5-6 and TRBJ2-2): DAGVTQSPTHLIKTRGQQVTLRCSPKSGHDTVSWYQQALGQGPQFIFQYYEEEERQRGNFPDRFSGHQFPNYSSELNVNALLLGDSALYLCASSFADAGELFFGEGSRLTVL.

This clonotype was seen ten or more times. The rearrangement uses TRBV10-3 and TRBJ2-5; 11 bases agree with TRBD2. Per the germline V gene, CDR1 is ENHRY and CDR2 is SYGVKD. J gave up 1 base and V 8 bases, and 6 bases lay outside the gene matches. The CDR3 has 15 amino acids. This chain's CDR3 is CAIGITSGGQETQYF. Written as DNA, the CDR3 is TGTGCCATCGGGATCACTAGCGGGGGCCAAGAGACCCAGTACTTC.

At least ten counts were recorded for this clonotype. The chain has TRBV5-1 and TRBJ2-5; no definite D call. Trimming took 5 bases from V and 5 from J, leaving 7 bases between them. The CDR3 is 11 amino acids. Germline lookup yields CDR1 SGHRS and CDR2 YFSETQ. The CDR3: CASSIFETQYF. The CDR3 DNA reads TGCGCCAGCAGTATTTTCGAGACCCAGTACTTC.

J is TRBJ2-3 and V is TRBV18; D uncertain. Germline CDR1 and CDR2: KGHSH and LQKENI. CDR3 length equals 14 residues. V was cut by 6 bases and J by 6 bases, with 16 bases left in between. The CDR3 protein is CASSPTSTGDTQYF. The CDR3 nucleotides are TGTGCCAGCTCCCCTACTTCAACCGGGGATACGCAGTATTTT.

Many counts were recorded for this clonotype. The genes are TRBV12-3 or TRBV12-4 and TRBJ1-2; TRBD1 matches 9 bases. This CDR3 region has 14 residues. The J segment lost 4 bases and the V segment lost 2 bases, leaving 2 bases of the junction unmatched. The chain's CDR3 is CASSLNRGLYGYTF. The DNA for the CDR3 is TGTGCCAGCAGTTTAAACAGGGGGCTCTATGGCTACACCTTC.

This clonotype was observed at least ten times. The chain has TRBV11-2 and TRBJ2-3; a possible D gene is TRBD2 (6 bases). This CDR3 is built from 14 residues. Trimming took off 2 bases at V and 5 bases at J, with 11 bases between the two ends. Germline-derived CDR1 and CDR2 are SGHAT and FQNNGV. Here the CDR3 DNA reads TGTGCCAGCAGCTTATCCGGGGGTGGAGATACGCAGTATTTT. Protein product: CASSLSGGGDTQYF.

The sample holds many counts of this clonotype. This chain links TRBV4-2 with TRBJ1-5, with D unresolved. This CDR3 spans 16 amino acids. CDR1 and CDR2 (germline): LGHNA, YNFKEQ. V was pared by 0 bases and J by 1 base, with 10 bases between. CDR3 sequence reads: CASSQDLRRSNQPQHF. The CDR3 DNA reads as TGTGCCAGCAGCCAAGATCTCAGGAGGAGCAATCAGCCCCAGCATTTT.

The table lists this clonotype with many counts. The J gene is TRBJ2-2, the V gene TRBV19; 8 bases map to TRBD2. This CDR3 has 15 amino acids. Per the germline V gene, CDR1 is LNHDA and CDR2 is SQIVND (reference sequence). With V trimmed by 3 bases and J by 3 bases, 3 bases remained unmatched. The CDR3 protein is CASSIGGADTGELFF. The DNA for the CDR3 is TGTGCCAGTAGTATCGGGGGGGCCGACACCGGGGAGCTGTTTTTT.

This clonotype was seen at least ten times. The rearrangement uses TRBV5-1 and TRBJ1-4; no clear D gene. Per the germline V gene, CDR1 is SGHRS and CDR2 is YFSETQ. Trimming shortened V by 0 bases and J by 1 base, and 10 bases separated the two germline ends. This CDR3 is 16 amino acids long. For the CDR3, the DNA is TGCGCCAGCAGCTTGGCGCGAACATTAACTAATGAAAAACTGTTTTTT. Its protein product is CASSLARTLTNEKLFF. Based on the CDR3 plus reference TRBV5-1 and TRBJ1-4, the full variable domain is KAGVTQTPRYLIKTRGQQVTLSCSPISGHRSVSWYQQTPGQGLQFLFEYFSETQRNKGNFPGRFSGRQFSNSRSEMNVSTLELGDSALYLCASSLARTLTNEKLFFGSGTQLSVL.

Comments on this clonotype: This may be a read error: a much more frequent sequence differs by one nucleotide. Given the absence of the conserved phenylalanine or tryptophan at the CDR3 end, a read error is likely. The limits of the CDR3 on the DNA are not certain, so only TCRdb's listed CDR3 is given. The CDR3 here is CASSGRDIVFL. The V call is TRBV6-5, the J call TRBJ2-1; the table assigns TRBD1, which was not confirmed against the DNA. Germline assignment: CDR1 MNHEY and CDR2 SVGAGI. The length of the CDR3 is 11 amino acids, counting both ends.

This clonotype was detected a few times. The CDR3 nucleotides are TGCAGTGCTAGACGAGGGACCTCCTACGAGCAGTACTTC. Encoded protein: CSARRGTSYEQYF. This rearrangement joins TRBV20-1 to TRBJ2-7; D could derive from TRBD1 or TRBD2 (5 bases each). Trimming shortened V by 2 bases and J by 0 bases, and 8 bases separated the two germline ends. The germline V gene has CDR1 DFQATT and CDR2 SNEGSKA (reference sequence). The CDR3 contains 13 residues.

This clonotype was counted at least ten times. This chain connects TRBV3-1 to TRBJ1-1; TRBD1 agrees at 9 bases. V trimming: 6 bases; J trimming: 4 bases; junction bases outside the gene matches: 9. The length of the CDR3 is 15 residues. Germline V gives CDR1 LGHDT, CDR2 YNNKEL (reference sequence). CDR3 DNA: TGTGCCAGCAGTCGGGACAGGGCATTCGCCACTGAAGCTTTCTTT. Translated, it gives CASSRDRAFATEAFF.

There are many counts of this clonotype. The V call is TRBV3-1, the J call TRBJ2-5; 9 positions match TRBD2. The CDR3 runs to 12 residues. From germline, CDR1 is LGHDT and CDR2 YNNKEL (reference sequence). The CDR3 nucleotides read TGTGTAAGCGGGGGGTCTCAAGAGACCCAGTACTTC. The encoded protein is CVSGGSQETQYF.

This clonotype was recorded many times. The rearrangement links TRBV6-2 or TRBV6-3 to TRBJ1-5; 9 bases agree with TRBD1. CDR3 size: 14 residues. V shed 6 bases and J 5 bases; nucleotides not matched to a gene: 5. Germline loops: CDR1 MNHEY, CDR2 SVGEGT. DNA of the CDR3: TGTGCCAGCAGCGACCGGACAGGGGATCAGCCCCAGCATTTT. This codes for CASSDRTGDQPQHF.

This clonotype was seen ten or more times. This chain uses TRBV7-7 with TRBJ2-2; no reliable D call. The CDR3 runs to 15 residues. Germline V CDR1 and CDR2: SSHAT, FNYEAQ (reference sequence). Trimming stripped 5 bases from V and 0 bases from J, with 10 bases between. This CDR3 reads CASSLEGPNTGELFF. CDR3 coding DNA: TGTGCCAGCAGCCTAGAAGGTCCGAACACCGGGGAGCTGTTTTTT.

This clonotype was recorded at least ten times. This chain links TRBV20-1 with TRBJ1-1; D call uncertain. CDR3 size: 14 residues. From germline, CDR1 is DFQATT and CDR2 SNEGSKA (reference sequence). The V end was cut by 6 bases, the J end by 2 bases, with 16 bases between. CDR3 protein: CSAYTAVYNTEAFF. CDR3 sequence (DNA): TGCAGTGCCTACACGGCAGTCTACAACACTGAAGCTTTCTTT.

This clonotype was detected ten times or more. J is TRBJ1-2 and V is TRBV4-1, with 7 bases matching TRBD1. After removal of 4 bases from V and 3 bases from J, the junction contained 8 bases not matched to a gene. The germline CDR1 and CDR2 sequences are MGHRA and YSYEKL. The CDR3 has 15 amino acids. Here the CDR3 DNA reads TGCGCCAGCAGCCGATCAGGGGGTTTCGACTATGGCTACACCTTC. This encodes CASSRSGGFDYGYTF.

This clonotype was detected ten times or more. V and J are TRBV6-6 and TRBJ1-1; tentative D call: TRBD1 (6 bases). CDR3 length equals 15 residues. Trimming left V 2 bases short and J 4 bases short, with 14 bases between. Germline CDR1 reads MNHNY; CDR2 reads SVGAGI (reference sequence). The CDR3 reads CASSYLTGPGTEAFF. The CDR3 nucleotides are TGTGCCAGCAGTTACCTGACAGGCCCTGGCACTGAAGCTTTCTTT.

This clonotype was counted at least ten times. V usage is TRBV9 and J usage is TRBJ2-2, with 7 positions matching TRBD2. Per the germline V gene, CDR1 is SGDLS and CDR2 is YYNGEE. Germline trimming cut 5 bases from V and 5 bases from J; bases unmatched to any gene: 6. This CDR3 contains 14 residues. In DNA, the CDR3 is TGTGCCAGCAGAACGACGGGAGGAACCGGGGAGCTGTTTTTT. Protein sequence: CASRTTGGTGELFF.

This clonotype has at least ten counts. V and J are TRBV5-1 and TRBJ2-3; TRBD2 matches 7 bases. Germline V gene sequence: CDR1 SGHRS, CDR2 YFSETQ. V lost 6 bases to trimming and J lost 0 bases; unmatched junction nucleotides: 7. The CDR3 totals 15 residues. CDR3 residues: CASTPSGDSTDTQYF. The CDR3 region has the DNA TGCGCCAGCACCCCCAGCGGGGATAGCACAGATACGCAGTATTTT.

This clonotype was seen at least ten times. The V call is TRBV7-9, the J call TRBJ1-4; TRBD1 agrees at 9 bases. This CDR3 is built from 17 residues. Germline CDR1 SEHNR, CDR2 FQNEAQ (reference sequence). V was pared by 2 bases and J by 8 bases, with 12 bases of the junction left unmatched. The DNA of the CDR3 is TGTGCCAGCAGCTTATGGGGACAGGGAAGGTACGGAGAAAAACTGTTTTTT. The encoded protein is CASSLWGQGRYGEKLFF.

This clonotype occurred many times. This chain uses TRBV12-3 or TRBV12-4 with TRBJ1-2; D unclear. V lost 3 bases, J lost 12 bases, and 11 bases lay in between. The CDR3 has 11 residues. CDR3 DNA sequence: TGTGCCAGCAGTTTTTTGGGGATCGACACCTTC. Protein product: CASSFLGIDTF.